This TCR beta chain was captured by sequencing in a study of blood T cell repertoires in COVID-19. Study as a whole: Some COVID-19 samples were acute and others convalescent; all came from the United States, Italy and Spain. In each case, the material was cDNA or gDNA derived from T cells, B-cell-depleted T cells, or PBMCs.

In the authors' methods: Reference gene primer amplification gave estimated nucleated cell counts. The data were produced by immunoSEQ multiplex PCR, yet TCRdb's version contains in-frame clones alone and is incomplete. D and trimming come from the DNA, and the V and J calls and clone size come from that table. Here the sample spans about 70,000 clones, about nine tenths being singletons. Germline V gives CDR1 MNHEY, CDR2 SVGAGI. V dropped 5 bases and J dropped 1; count of bases not matched to a gene: 5. This CDR3 is 15 amino acids long. The material sequenced was peripheral blood. The V gene is TRBV6-5, the J gene TRBJ1-5; 7 bases are a match to TRBD1. The clonotype originates from a woman aged 60-75 years with acute or convalescent COVID-19. Here the CDR3 DNA reads TGTGCCAGCAGTATAGAGGGGGCCAGCAATCAGCCCCAGCATTTT. Its protein is CASSIEGASNQPQHF.